The 25 T cell receptor beta chains given below trace back to one sample, sequenced in a study of identical twins. TCRdb recomputed calls from the 5' RACE reads with MiXCR, one row per CDR3 protein. This sample has approximately 890,000 distinct CDR3 sequences; 9% to 15% occur once, and the top ten carry roughly 1.6%. These data also featured in a second study, about yellow fever vaccine responses in identical twins.

Sequenced sample: PBMCs. These receptors originate from a woman in her late teens or twenties in good health.

This clonotype was recorded many times. The chain has TRBV4-1 and TRBJ2-1, with TRBD2 identical over 8 bases. CDR3 size: 17 residues. Germline CDR1 MGHRA, CDR2 YSYEKL. V was pared by 0 bases and J by 8 bases, with 12 bases of the junction left unmatched. The CDR3 is CASSQDLSGGLWYEQFF. CDR3 DNA sequence: TGCGCCAGCAGCCAAGATCTTTCGGGAGGGTTGTGGTATGAGCAGTTCTTC.

This sequence joins TRBV15 and TRBJ2-1; no firm D call. CDR1 is LNHNV, CDR2 YYDKDF, per germline (reference sequence). Trimming stripped 1 base from V and 5 bases from J, with 15 bases between. The CDR3 has 16 residues. For the CDR3, the DNA is TGTGCCACCAGCAGAGTATCCACCGGACGGGACAATGAGCAGTTCTTC. Translation gives CATSRVSTGRDNEQFF.

This clonotype was found a few times. The chain uses TRBV5-1 and TRBJ2-5; D possibly corresponds to TRBD2 (5 bases). The CDR3 sequence is 14 residues long. Germline V lookup: CDR1 SGHRS, CDR2 YFSETQ. The germline V and J ends were trimmed by 7 bases and 2 bases, with 15 bases remaining between them. CDR3: CASGEGQIQETQYF. Here the CDR3 DNA reads TGCGCCAGCGGTGAGGGTCAGATTCAAGAGACCCAGTACTTC. Full variable domain (rest looked up from reference TRBV5-1 and TRBJ2-5): KAGVTQTPRYLIKTRGQQVTLSCSPISGHRSVSWYQQTPGQGLQFLFEYFSETQRNKGNFPGRFSGRQFSNSRSEMNVSTLELGDSALYLCASGEGQIQETQYFGPGTRLLVL.

This clonotype has at least ten counts. The chain uses TRBV12-3 or TRBV12-4 and TRBJ1-1; 7 bases agree with TRBD1. There are 13 residues in the CDR3. V lost 6 bases to trimming and J lost 4 bases; unmatched junction nucleotides: 5. CDR3 loop: CASSTGETTEAFF. CDR3 in DNA: TGTGCCAGCAGCACAGGGGAGACCACTGAAGCTTTCTTT.

This clonotype showed up just a few times. The chain is built from TRBV6-2 or TRBV6-3 and TRBJ2-3; perhaps TRBD2 as D (6 bases). The germline V gene has CDR1 MNHEY and CDR2 SVGEGT. Trimming pared 5 bases from V and 6 bases from J, leaving 36 bases between. The CDR3 is 21 residues long. DNA for the CDR3: TGTGCCAGCAGTCCGACGGGGGAAGCAAGGACTGGGGTATCTTTCTGGGATACGCAGTATTTT. As protein: CASSPTGEARTGVSFWDTQYF.

This clonotype was seen more than once but under ten times. The chain recombines TRBV6-5 with TRBJ2-2, with 8 bases identical to TRBD1. J gave up 8 bases and V 6 bases, and 8 bases lay outside the gene matches. The CDR3 loop spans 14 amino acids. The germline V gene has CDR1 MNHEY and CDR2 SVGAGI. The CDR3 protein is CASRYGQGTGELFF. CDR3 bases: TGTGCCAGCAGATACGGACAGGGTACTGGGGAGCTGTTTTTT.

This chain uses TRBV19 with TRBJ2-3; tentative D call: TRBD2 (6 bases). V was pared by 4 bases and J by 1 base, with 9 bases between. This CDR3 contains 14 residues. Germline V gene sequence: CDR1 LNHDA, CDR2 SQIVND (reference sequence). The CDR3 loop reads CASSTGLRTDTQYF. CDR3 nucleotides: TGTGCCAGTAGTACAGGACTACGCACAGATACGCAGTATTTT.

In this sample, this clonotype turned up a few times. The DNA for the CDR3 is TGTGCCAGCAGTTACCCGCCGGGACAGGGGGCTTACAATGAGCAGTTCTTC. Translation: CASSYPPGQGAYNEQFF. This chain uses TRBV6-2 or TRBV6-3 with TRBJ2-1; the match to TRBD1 covers 12 bases. The trim removed 2 bases at V and 4 bases at J, leaving 6 bases unmatched. This CDR3 spans 17 amino acids. In germline, CDR1 is MNHEY, CDR2 SVGEGT.

This clonotype was seen more than once but under ten times. CDR3 protein: CASSLADFVPGELFF. The CDR3 DNA sequence: TGTGCCAGCAGCTTAGCGGATTTTGTCCCCGGGGAGCTGTTTTTT. The chain recombines TRBV7-6 with TRBJ2-2; D not certain. Germline CDR1 is SGHVS and CDR2 is FNYEAQ. This CDR3 comprises 15 residues. V lost 0 bases to trimming and J lost 6 bases, with 11 bases between them.

This clonotype has just a few counts. The DNA for the CDR3 is TGTGCCAGCAGCCAAGAGGGACTAGCGGGATCAGATACGCAGTATTTT. Protein: CASSQEGLAGSDTQYF. The chain links TRBV4-2 to TRBJ2-3, with TRBD2 matching 13 bases. Germline-derived CDR1 and CDR2 are LGHNA and YNFKEQ. The CDR3 is made up of 16 amino acids. V lost 0 bases to trimming and J lost 4 bases; unmatched junction nucleotides: 1.

V usage is TRBV20-1 and J usage is TRBJ2-4; 10 bases line up with TRBD2. CDR3 length: 20 amino acids. Unmatched junction bases numbered 15, after V lost 1 base and J lost 0 bases. Looked up from germline, CDR1 is DFQATT and CDR2 is SNEGSKA (reference sequence). The chain's CDR3 is CSARARLAGGGLLAKNIQYF. The CDR3 DNA is TGCAGTGCTAGAGCGCGATTAGCGGGAGGTGGATTGCTAGCCAAAAACATTCAGTACTTC.

This clonotype was detected a few times. This chain connects TRBV5-1 to TRBJ1-3; TRBD1 matches at 8 bases. Looked up from germline, CDR1 is SGHRS and CDR2 is YFSETQ. Trimming at V came to 3 bases and at J to 2 bases, leaving 7 bases not matched to a gene. CDR3 length: 16 amino acids. DNA for the CDR3: TGCGCCAGCAGCTCAGTCCTGACAGGGGCTGGAAACACCATATATTTT. It yields the protein CASSSVLTGAGNTIYF.

This clonotype occurred many times. The V gene is TRBV5-1, the J gene TRBJ2-5; TRBD2 matches at 10 bases. This CDR3 region has 16 residues. Trimming cost V 0 bases and J 1 base; bases outside gene matches: 3. CDR1 SGHRS and CDR2 YFSETQ come from the germline V gene. CDR3 sequence reads: CASSLALAGGQETQYF. CDR3 nucleotide sequence: TGCGCCAGCAGCTTGGCTTTAGCGGGAGGCCAAGAGACCCAGTACTTC.

V gene TRBV3-1 combines with J gene TRBJ2-3, with a possible D match to TRBD2 (6 bases). Germline CDR1 LGHDT, CDR2 YNNKEL (reference sequence). V dropped 6 bases and J dropped 3 bases, with 10 bases sitting between them. This CDR3 is built from 13 residues. Written as DNA, the CDR3 is TGTGCCAGCAGGCAACTAGCTACAGATACGCAGTATTTT. Translated: CASRQLATDTQYF.

This clonotype occurred a few times. The gene calls are TRBV12-3 or TRBV12-4 and TRBJ1-2; D possibly corresponds to TRBD1 (5 bases). The V gene lost 0 bases and the J gene lost 7 bases, with 9 bases spanning the gap. The CDR3 consists of 13 residues. CDR3 residues: CASSLAQGSGYTF. Here the CDR3 DNA reads TGTGCCAGCAGTTTAGCGCAGGGAAGTGGCTACACCTTC.

This clonotype was observed a few times. V gene TRBV28 combines with J gene TRBJ2-1; no reliable D call. Germline V gene lookup returns CDR1 MDHEN and CDR2 SYDVKM. The CDR3 runs 12 residues. V was clipped by 7 bases and J by 7 bases, with 11 bases between them. CDR3: CASMLGKNEQFF. The DNA for the CDR3 is TGTGCCAGCATGTTGGGGAAAAATGAGCAGTTCTTC.

To note about this clonotype: Being one base from a much bigger clone, this may be a read error. This chain links TRBV15 with TRBJ2-3; 12 nucleotides match TRBD2. CDR1 LNHNV and CDR2 YYDKDF come from the germline V gene (reference sequence). The CDR3 consists of 15 residues. The CDR3 is CVTSRLAGGTDTQYF. The CDR3 DNA follows: TGTGTCACCAGCAGACTAGCGGGGGGCACAGATACGCAGTATTTT.

This clonotype has a handful of counts. The CDR3 bases are TGTGCCAGCAGCTTAACCGGGGCACCCGGGGAGCTGTTTTTT. Its translation: CASSLTGAPGELFF. J is TRBJ2-2 and V is TRBV7-9; possibly TRBD1 or TRBD2 for D (5 bases each). The CDR3 contains 14 residues. V was trimmed by 2 bases and J by 6 bases, leaving 10 bases between them. Germline CDR1 reads SEHNR; CDR2 reads FQNEAQ (reference sequence).

The chain joins TRBV20-1 to TRBJ2-2, with 12 bases fitting TRBD2. The CDR3 extends over 16 amino acids. In germline, CDR1 is DFQATT, CDR2 SNEGSKA (reference sequence). V lost 3 bases, J lost 4 bases, and 6 bases stayed unmatched. This chain's CDR3 is CSARTSGGVVTGELFF. DNA of the CDR3: TGCAGTGCTAGGACTAGCGGGGGAGTGGTCACCGGGGAGCTGTTTTTT.

J is TRBJ2-4 and V is TRBV20-1; TRBD2 agrees at 7 bases. Per germline, CDR1 DFQATT and CDR2 SNEGSKA (reference sequence). This CDR3 region has 16 residues. The trim removed 0 bases at V and 0 bases at J, leaving 5 bases unmatched. The CDR3 reads CSARDWGGLAKNIQYF. As DNA, the CDR3 is TGCAGTGCTAGAGATTGGGGAGGGTTAGCCAAAAACATTCAGTACTTC.

This clonotype showed up just a few times. The V call is TRBV5-1, the J call TRBJ1-1; 10 nucleotides align to TRBD1. Germline CDR1 and CDR2: SGHRS and YFSETQ. This CDR3 is 14 amino acids long. Germline trimming cut 4 bases from V and 5 bases from J; bases unmatched to any gene: 5. The CDR3 protein is CASSGGQGMTEAFF. The CDR3, as DNA: TGCGCCAGCAGCGGGGGACAGGGGATGACTGAAGCTTTCTTT.

DNA of the CDR3: TGCAGCGTCCTGAGCTGGGACTACCTCAAAACTAACACCGGGGAGCTGTTTTTT. This gives the protein CSVLSWDYLKTNTGELFF. The gene calls are TRBV29-1 and TRBJ2-2, with 7 bases identical to TRBD2. The V and J ends lost 6 bases and 2 bases, in that order; junction bases with no gene match: 18. Per germline, CDR1 SQVTM and CDR2 ANQGSEA. This CDR3 comprises 18 residues.

This chain joins TRBV29-1 and TRBJ2-5; D might be TRBD2 (7 bases). The V end lost 2 bases, the J end lost 5 bases, and 18 bases lay between the germline ends. This CDR3 is built from 15 residues. Looked up from germline, CDR1 is SQVTM and CDR2 is ANQGSEA. CDR3 residues: CSVENGGLRGETQYF. In nucleotides, the CDR3 is TGCAGCGTTGAAAACGGGGGGCTCCGGGGGGAGACCCAGTACTTC.

The chain uses TRBV12-3 or TRBV12-4 and TRBJ2-3, with 7 bases identical to TRBD2. CDR3 length equals 13 residues. Losses at the gene ends were 3 bases for V and 9 bases for J; bases not matched to a gene: 6. Here the CDR3 DNA reads TGTGCCAGCAGTTTCGCGGGAGTGGCGACGCAGTATTTT. The encoded protein is CASSFAGVATQYF.

This clonotype was counted a few times. The CDR3, as DNA: TGTGCCAGCAGTGAGTGGATCCAAGAGACCCAGTACTTC. This translates into CASSEWIQETQYF. The V and J genes are TRBV2 and TRBJ2-5; D gene ambiguous. The CDR3 is made up of 13 amino acids. The germline V and J ends were trimmed by 3 bases and 1 base, with 6 bases remaining between them. Germline assignment: CDR1 SNHLY and CDR2 FYNNEI.